The 27 T cell receptor beta chains below were found in one sample sequenced in a study of graft-versus-host responses after intestinal transplantation. The protocol was immunoSEQ multiplex PCR, while the TCRdb copy is restricted to in-frame clones and leaves out a portion. The sample has more than 80,000 clones, 75% to 90% seen once. Antigen specificity for these receptors is unknown. Sequencing was performed on unstimulated CD8+ T cells sorted from spleen or lymph node cells, taken before intestinal transplant. The receptors originated from a human donor who received an intestinal transplant.

The chain is built from TRBV27 and TRBJ2-7; 8 positions agree with TRBD1. Trimming removed 5 bases from V and 3 bases from J; junction bases left unmatched: 3. CDR3 size: 13 residues. Germline-derived CDR1 and CDR2 are MNHEY and SMNVEV (reference sequence). DNA for the CDR3: TGTGCCAGCAGTCCCGGGACAGGCTACGAGCAGTACTTC. Translation: CASSPGTGYEQYF.

This clone appeared once. The CDR3 loop is CASSQRLAGGSSYNEQFF. The DNA of the CDR3 is TGTGCCAGCAGCCAAAGACTAGCGGGGGGGAGCTCCTACAATGAGCAGTTCTTC. The genes are TRBV7-9 and TRBJ2-1, with 14 bases fitting TRBD2. The CDR3 spans 18 residues. Per germline, CDR1 SEHNR and CDR2 FQNEAQ (reference sequence). The trim removed 5 bases at V and 0 bases at J, leaving 6 bases unmatched. The entire variable domain, with the rest obtained from reference TRBV7-9 and TRBJ2-1, is as follows: DTGVSQNPRHKITKRGQNVTFRCDPISEHNRLYWYRQTLGQGPEFLTYFQNEAQLEKSRLLSDRFSAERPKGSFSTLEIQRTEQGDSAMYLCASSQRLAGGSSYNEQFFGPGTRLTVL.

The chain joins TRBV6-5 to TRBJ2-2; D gene unclear. Trimming took off 0 bases at V and 6 bases at J, with 5 bases between the two ends. The CDR3 length is 13 residues. Germline assignment: CDR1 MNHEY and CDR2 SVGAGI. The DNA of the CDR3 is TGTGCCAGCAGTTACTCTAATTCCGGGGAGCTGTTTTTT. It yields the protein CASSYSNSGELFF.

The chain employs TRBV2 and TRBJ1-2, with D hard to call. This CDR3 comprises 12 residues. Germline V gene sequence: CDR1 SNHLY, CDR2 FYNNEI. The V end lost 2 bases, the J end lost 2 bases, and 3 bases lay between the germline ends. This chain's CDR3 is CASSEINYGYTF. The CDR3, as DNA: TGTGCCAGCAGTGAAATAAACTATGGCTACACCTTC.

This chain connects TRBV5-1 to TRBJ2-7, with a possible D match to TRBD2 (6 bases). The length of the CDR3 is 15 residues. Germline values: CDR1 SGHRS, CDR2 YFSETQ. The V end lost 4 bases, the J end lost 2 bases, and 16 bases lay between the germline ends. CDR3 sequence: CASSPRLDSTYEQYF. Here the CDR3 DNA reads TGCGCCAGCAGCCCTAGACTAGATTCAACCTACGAGCAGTACTTC.

This chain joins TRBV6-5 and TRBJ2-5; weak D call: TRBD2 (5 bases). This CDR3 is built from 15 residues. The germline V gene encodes CDR1 MNHEY and CDR2 SVGAGI. Trimming shortened V by 0 bases and J by 1 base, and 9 bases separated the two germline ends. The CDR3 DNA is TGTGCCAGCAGTTACTCGTTTAGCGTCCAAGAGACCCAGTACTTC. It is translated as CASSYSFSVQETQYF.

The chain has TRBV5-6 and TRBJ2-3, with D unresolved. V dropped 0 bases and J dropped 4 bases, with 3 bases sitting between them. This CDR3 comprises 12 residues. CDR1 is SGHDT and CDR2 is YYEEEE in the germline V gene. The CDR3 nucleotides are TGTGCCAGCAGCTTGGTCTCAGATACGCAGTATTTT. This gives the protein CASSLVSDTQYF.

The chain has TRBV7-2 and TRBJ1-2, with D unresolved. V was shortened by 2 bases and J by 2 bases, with 12 bases between the two germline ends. Germline V lookup: CDR1 SGHTA, CDR2 FQGNSA. This CDR3 has 15 residues. The CDR3 is CASSLWLGINYGYTF. The CDR3 nucleotides read TGTGCCAGCAGCTTATGGTTAGGGATCAACTATGGCTACACCTTC.

The CDR3 loop reads CASSPTGGSGANVLTF. As DNA, the CDR3 is TGTGCCAGCAGCCCGACGGGGGGGTCTGGGGCCAACGTCCTGACTTTC. This chain links TRBV7-8 with TRBJ2-6, with TRBD2 matching 8 bases. The CDR3 covers 16 residues. The V and J ends lost 5 bases and 1 base, in that order; junction bases with no gene match: 4. Germline V gene lookup returns CDR1 SGHVS and CDR2 FQNEAQ.

Only one count was recorded for this clone. V and J are TRBV5-6 and TRBJ2-7; D is possibly TRBD2 (5 bases). This CDR3 is 14 amino acids long. The germline gives CDR1 SGHDT, CDR2 YYEEEE. V was shortened by 2 bases and J by 7 bases, with 16 bases between the two germline ends. The CDR3 nucleotides read TGTGCCAGCAGCTTAGAACTTGGGAGCTTGGAGCAGTACTTC. It specifies CASSLELGSLEQYF. Supplemented by reference TRBV5-6 and TRBJ2-7, the full variable domain reads DAGVTQSPTHLIKTRGQQVTLRCSPKSGHDTVSWYQQALGQGPQFIFQYYEEEERQRGNFPDRFSGHQFPNYSSELNVNALLLGDSALYLCASSLELGSLEQYFGPGTRLTVT.

The genes are TRBV27 and TRBJ2-7; 9 nucleotides agree with TRBD2. Unmatched junction bases numbered 3, after V lost 1 base and J lost 2 bases. CDR3 length: 15 residues. CDR1 is MNHEY and CDR2 is SMNVEV in the germline V gene (reference sequence). DNA for the CDR3: TGTGCCAGCAGTTTATACGCGGGAGGGCCCTACGAGCAGTACTTC. Protein product: CASSLYAGGPYEQYF.

This clone has just one count. The junction differs from germline at one of its ends, possibly a read error. The sample contains more than one DNA sequence encoding this CDR3. The rearrangement uses TRBV9 and TRBJ1-1; tentative D call: TRBD1 (6 bases). The CDR3 totals 16 residues. CDR1 and CDR2 from the germline V gene are SGDLS and YYNGEE. CDR3 loop: CASSVGQGGVNTEAFF. The CDR3 DNA follows: TGCGCCAGCAGCGTAGGGCAAGGGGGGGTGAACACTGAAGCTTTCTTT.

The chain uses TRBV10-3 and TRBJ2-4, with TRBD1 matching over 9 bases. Germline CDR1 reads ENHRY; CDR2 reads SYGVKD. The CDR3 contains 14 residues. With V trimmed by 4 bases and J by 9 bases, 7 bases remained unmatched. The DNA for the CDR3 is TGTGCCATCAGTGGAGACAGGGGGTTGGGCATTCAGTACTTC. It translates to CAISGDRGLGIQYF.

The gene calls are TRBV19 and TRBJ2-7; TRBD1 aligns across 9 bases. The CDR3 is 16 residues long. From germline, CDR1 is LNHDA and CDR2 SQIVND (reference sequence). Trimming at V came to 5 bases and at J to 4 bases, leaving 12 bases not matched to a gene. CDR3 in amino acids: CASSPYRDRVPYEQYF. DNA of the CDR3: TGTGCCAGTAGTCCGTACCGGGACAGGGTGCCGTACGAGCAGTACTTC.

The V call is TRBV5-6, the J call TRBJ2-7, with 9 bases matching TRBD1. Germline CDR1 reads SGHDT; CDR2 reads YYEEEE. The CDR3 has 17 amino acids. With V trimmed by 3 bases and J by 7 bases, 17 bases remained unmatched. The CDR3 sequence: CASSSIRLGQGFWEQYF. The CDR3 DNA is TGTGCCAGCAGCTCCATTAGACTGGGACAGGGTTTTTGGGAGCAGTACTTC.

In this sample, this clone turned up a few times. V is TRBV15 and J is TRBJ2-7, with 7 bases aligning to TRBD2. The CDR3 consists of 15 residues. V lost 0 bases to trimming and J lost 3 bases; unmatched junction nucleotides: 5. Looked up from germline, CDR1 is LNHNV and CDR2 is YYDKDF (reference sequence). DNA of the CDR3: TGTGCCACCAGCAGAGATAGAACTAGCGACTACGAGCAGTACTTC. Its translation is CATSRDRTSDYEQYF.

The V call is TRBV9, the J call TRBJ2-5; possible D gene TRBD2, 5 bases. The CDR3 contains 12 residues. The V gene lost 3 bases and the J gene lost 7 bases, with 10 bases spanning the gap. Per germline, CDR1 SGDLS and CDR2 YYNGEE. CDR3 amino acids: CASSAEVGTQYF. CDR3 nucleotides: TGTGCCAGCAGCGCGGAGGTCGGGACCCAGTACTTC.

The chain combines TRBV28 with TRBJ2-7; D is possibly TRBD1 (5 bases). The V and J ends lost 7 bases and 4 bases respectively, with 17 bases between them. From germline, CDR1 is MDHEN and CDR2 SYDVKM. CDR3 length: 14 residues. The CDR3 sequence is CASTGLDRSYEQYF. The CDR3 nucleotides are TGTGCCAGCACGGGCCTAGACAGATCTTACGAGCAGTACTTC.

V usage is TRBV28 and J usage is TRBJ2-2; TRBD2 matches 11 bases. J was trimmed by 6 bases and V by 7 bases; bases with no gene match: 13. The germline V gene encodes CDR1 MDHEN and CDR2 SYDVKM. The CDR3 is 17 residues long. DNA of the CDR3: TGTGCCAGCAAAAGGAGGGGTTATAGCGGGAGGGCCGGGGAGCTGTTTTTT. This encodes CASKRRGYSGRAGELFF.

V is TRBV15 and J is TRBJ1-2; D uncertain. CDR3 length equals 13 residues. Germline-derived CDR1 and CDR2 are LNHNV and YYDKDF (reference sequence). V was shortened by 3 bases and J by 8 bases, with 13 bases between the two germline ends. The CDR3 protein is CATSSGDRRGYTF. The CDR3, as DNA: TGTGCCACCAGCAGTGGAGACCGTCGGGGCTACACCTTC.

This rearrangement joins TRBV5-1 to TRBJ2-7; 8 bases agree with TRBD1. The CDR3 loop spans 15 amino acids. Per the germline V gene, CDR1 is SGHRS and CDR2 is YFSETQ. V lost 4 bases and J lost 0; bases outside the gene matches: 6. This chain's CDR3 is CASSHGGTGSYEQYF. In nucleotides, the CDR3 is TGCGCCAGCAGCCATGGGGGGACAGGCTCCTACGAGCAGTACTTC.

The rearrangement uses TRBV28 and TRBJ2-1, with D maybe TRBD2 (6 bases). Germline CDR1 MDHEN, CDR2 SYDVKM. V was pared by 2 bases and J by 7 bases, with 9 bases between. This CDR3 is built from 13 residues. CDR3 in DNA: TGTGCCAGCAGTTTAGGGAGGATGAATGAGCAGTTCTTC. It is translated as CASSLGRMNEQFF.

The chain is built from TRBV5-1 and TRBJ2-3; 7 bases are shared with TRBD1. Germline V CDR1 and CDR2: SGHRS, YFSETQ. There are 15 residues in the CDR3. The junction had 6 bases not matched to a gene; V was cut back by 4 bases and J by 1 base. CDR3 sequence: CASSQTGFGTDTQYF. The CDR3 bases are TGCGCCAGCAGCCAGACAGGGTTTGGCACAGATACGCAGTATTTT.

In its sample, this clone was seen a few times. The rearrangement joins TRBV6-5 to TRBJ2-5, with D possibly being TRBD1 or TRBD2 (5 bases each). CDR1 and CDR2 from the germline V gene are MNHEY and SVGAGI. This CDR3 spans 15 amino acids. Trimming took off 0 bases at V and 4 bases at J, with 12 bases between the two ends. Here the CDR3 reads CASSYSVGAGETQYF. CDR3 nucleotide sequence: TGTGCCAGCAGTTACTCGGTAGGGGCGGGAGAGACCCAGTACTTC.

This clone was counted only a few times. The J gene is TRBJ2-1, the V gene TRBV6-1; possible D gene TRBD1, 5 bases. The CDR3 runs to 14 residues. Trimming took off 7 bases at V and 3 bases at J, with 13 bases between the two ends. CDR1 and CDR2 from the germline V gene are MNHNS and SASEGT. The CDR3 nucleotides are TGTGCCAGCACCGATGACAGCCACTACAATGAGCAGTTCTTC. This gives the protein CASTDDSHYNEQFF.

The rearrangement uses TRBV7-7 and TRBJ2-2; D possibly matches TRBD1 or TRBD2 (7 bases each). The length of the CDR3 is 16 residues. CDR1 and CDR2 (germline): SSHAT, FNYEAQ (reference sequence). Trimming pared 7 bases from V and 7 bases from J, leaving 22 bases between. The CDR3 DNA is TGTGCCAGCACCCTAAGGGAGGGGGCGTTGGGCGGGGAGCTGTTTTTT. Amino acid sequence: CASTLREGALGGELFF.

J is TRBJ2-3 and V is TRBV11-2; no clear D gene. The CDR3 sequence is 13 residues long. Trimming took off 2 bases at V and 2 bases at J, with 5 bases between the two ends. Germline V gene lookup returns CDR1 SGHAT and CDR2 FQNNGV. The CDR3 coding sequence is TGTGCCAGCAGCTTATACAACACAGATACGCAGTATTTT. As protein: CASSLYNTDTQYF. Complete variable domain (other parts from reference TRBV11-2 and TRBJ2-3): EAGVAQSPRYKIIEKRQSVAFWCNPISGHATLYWYQQILGQGPKLLIQFQNNGVVDDSQLPKDRFSAERLKGVDSTLKIQPAKLEDSAVYLCASSLYNTDTQYFGPGTRLTVL.